The text below deals with one T cell receptor beta chain. The data derive from a study of blood T cell repertoires in COVID-19. Study context: T cells, B-cell-depleted T cells, or PBMCs provided the cDNA or gDNA that served as material.

Methods used by the authors: Reference gene primer amplification gave estimated nucleated cell counts. Clones were read by immunoSEQ multiplex PCR, and TCRdb kept only the in-frame ones, dropping some. D and trimming were read from the DNA, whereas the V and J calls and clone size are those reported in that table. Of some 120,000 clones in the sample, over 85% were seen once. V shed 6 bases and J shed 11 bases, with 13 bases lying between them. The CDR3 totals 11 residues. From germline, CDR1 is SEHNR and CDR2 FQNEAQ (reference sequence). The chain employs TRBV7-9 and TRBJ1-1, with D unresolved. This sequence was found in a man in his forties or fifties with active COVID-19. Sample: peripheral blood. The CDR3 is CASSRAGSAFF. Here the CDR3 DNA reads TGTGCCAGCAGTCGAGCGGGGTCGGCTTTCTTT.